This T cell receptor beta chain was recovered during a study of Graves' ophthalmopathy and Graves' hyperthyroidism. Findings and limits, study-wide: The 13-signature model separated ophthalmopathy from stable hyperthyroidism at roughly 90% sensitivity and about 81% specificity. The blood repertoire also included most expanded thyroid clonotypes above 0.001 frequency.

This clonotype was observed at least ten times. Its antigen is unknown. CDR3 size: 12 residues. V lost 3 bases, J lost 4 bases, and 6 bases lay in between. Amplified material comprised TCR beta CDR3 regions derived from RNA transcripts. The library came from an HTBI-primed first-round RT-PCR and a second-round multiplex PCR. Via MiXCR, TCRdb re-called the multiplex PCR reads, giving one row per CDR3 protein. The repertoire holds approximately 500,000 distinct CDR3 sequences, with under 15% as singletons. The chain recombines TRBV12-3 or TRBV12-4 with TRBJ1-2; D is unresolved. This receptor was taken from a woman under 40 with Graves' ophthalmopathy. Sequencing input: blood. The CDR3 is CASSLVSYGYTF. DNA for the CDR3: TGTGCCAGCAGTTTGGTCAGCTATGGCTACACCTTC.